The 3 T cell receptor beta chains below all came from one sample that was sequenced in a study of blood T cells in healthy people across ages. Next came a second PCR, run for about 7 to 12 cycles, which used a sample-barcoded 5' primer along with a J-beta primer mix. TCRdb redid the calling of the 5' RACE reads with MiXCR, one entry per CDR3 protein. Of 1.5 million to 2 million distinct CDR3 sequences in the sample, around 48% were seen once. Input material: blood. The receptors originated from a woman between 35 and 50 years old in good health.

This clonotype was observed a few times. This sequence joins TRBV7-2 and TRBJ2-3; D not resolved. CDR3 size: 13 residues. With 7 bases removed from V and 2 bases from J, the gap between germline ends came to 10 bases. The germline CDR1 and CDR2 sequences are SGHTA and FQGNSA. The CDR3 region is CASTVKATDTQYF. The DNA of the CDR3 is TGTGCCAGCACCGTAAAGGCCACAGATACGCAGTATTTT.

This sequence joins TRBV7-9 and TRBJ1-5; no definite D call. V lost 4 bases to trimming and J lost 0 bases, with 10 bases between them. The CDR3 totals 15 residues. In germline, CDR1 is SEHNR, CDR2 FQNEAQ (reference sequence). The CDR3 region has the DNA TGTGCCAGCAGCTATCATCCGGGTAGCAATCAGCCCCAGCATTTT. This codes for CASSYHPGSNQPQHF.

The chain links TRBV2 to TRBJ1-1; D gene uncertain. The CDR3 contains 11 residues. The germline gives CDR1 SNHLY, CDR2 FYNNEI. Between the trimmed V and J ends, which lost 5 bases and 10 bases, there was a span of 11 bases. This chain's CDR3 is CASSKNFVAFF. The CDR3 DNA follows: TGTGCCAGCAGTAAGAATTTTGTAGCTTTCTTT. Supplemented by reference TRBV2 and TRBJ1-1, the full variable domain reads EPEVTQTPSHQVTQMGQEVILRCVPISNHLYFYWYRQILGQKVEFLVSFYNNEISEKSEIFDDQFSVERPDGSNFTLKIRSTKLEDSAMYFCASSKNFVAFFGQGTRLTVV.